These T cell receptor beta chains were read from a single sample in a study of T cell responses to AZD1222 COVID-19 vaccine. Libraries were prepared by immunoSEQ multiplex PCR; TCRdb keeps only in-frame clonotypes and omits some of them. The sample has around 110,000 clones, 80% to 90% seen once. Sequenced material: peripheral blood, taken on day 0 of MenACWY control vaccination. The receptor set was obtained from an adult in good health. Each CDR3 is given with its conserved first and last residue. Fields, in order: CDR3 length, V gene, D gene, J gene, clone size, CDR3 DNA, CDR3 protein. D genes are given only for firm matches. Only some rows state a clone size, as once, few, many or a class for expanded clones.

>16|TRBV10-1|-|TRBJ1-2|-
TGCGCCAGCAGTGAGGAGGCGGGAGCTCTTTACTATGGCTACACCTTC
CASSEEAGALYYGYTF
>13|TRBV3-1/TRBV3-2|-|TRBJ2-3|-
TGTGCCAGCAGCCAAGTGATGTCAGATACGCAGTATTTT
CASSQVMSDTQYF
>15|TRBV5-8|TRBD1|TRBJ1-5|-
TGTGCCAGCAGGCCGGGACAGTTACTCAATCAGCCCCAGCATTTT
CASRPGQLLNQPQHF
>14|TRBV5-8|-|TRBJ2-1|-
TGTGCCAGCAGCATCGGGACACAATACAATGAGCAGTTCTTC
CASSIGTQYNEQFF
>14|TRBV5-1|TRBD1|TRBJ1-2|-
TGCGCCAGCAGCTCGAAGACAGGGTCCTATGGCTACACCTTC
CASSSKTGSYGYTF
>16|TRBV11-1|TRBD2|TRBJ2-3|-
TGTGCCAGCAGCTCCTTAGCGGGGGAATACACAGATACGCAGTATTTT
CASSSLAGEYTDTQYF
>13|TRBV7-3|TRBD1|TRBJ1-2|-
TGTGCCAGCAGCCCCGGACAGGGGTATGGCTACACCTTC
CASSPGQGYGYTF
>17|TRBV19|TRBD1|TRBJ2-1|once
TGTGCCAGTAGTATAGGGCTCGGACAGGCCCGCCACAATGAGCAGTTCTTC
CASSIGLGQARHNEQFF
>14|TRBV28|-|TRBJ1-1|-
TGTGCCAGCAGTTCGGACCGAAGGAACACTGAAGCTTTCTTT
CASSSDRRNTEAFF
>16|TRBV5-1|TRBD2|TRBJ2-1|-
TGCGCCAGCAGCTCCCGGCCCAGCGGGGGGGCAAATGAGCAGTTCTTC
CASSSRPSGGANEQFF
>16|TRBV18|-|TRBJ1-5|-
TGTGCCAGCTCACCATCAGCGGCTGGGGCGGGTCAGCCCCAGCATTTT
CASSPSAAGAGQPQHF
>16|TRBV9|TRBD2|TRBJ2-5|-
TGTGCCAGCGCTAGCGGGGGCTACCCCCTCCAAGAGACCCAGTACTTC
CASASGGYPLQETQYF
>17|TRBV19|TRBD1|TRBJ1-5|-
TGTGCCAGTAGGACCGGGACAGAGCGTTATAGCAATCAGCCCCAGCATTTT
CASRTGTERYSNQPQHF
>18|TRBV7-3|TRBD1|TRBJ1-1|-
TGTGCCAGCAGCTTACAGGGACAGGGTAGGAGGATGAACACTGAAGCTTTCTTT
CASSLQGQGRRMNTEAFF